This T cell receptor (beta chain) was profiled in a study of response to subunit inactivated influenza vaccine. Points from the study as a whole: A suggestion made by the authors is that each seasonal influenza vaccination recruits few new T cells.

TCRdb redid the calling of the RT-PCR reads with MiXCR, one entry per CDR3 protein. The sample lists around 500,000 distinct CDR3 sequences, 10% to 11% occurring once. Note on this clonotype: Its target is not known.

This CDR3 has 17 residues. V gave up 2 bases and J gave up 4 bases, with 19 bases separating them. The sequence came from a man aged 50 to 60 who received an inactivated influenza vaccine. This chain joins TRBV12-3 or TRBV12-4 and TRBJ2-3; TRBD1 might be the D (7 bases). The sample was PBMCs from blood, taken around seven weeks after vaccination. DNA of the CDR3: TGTGCCAGCAGTTTACCTTGGGCAGGGGGGTCCGCAGATACGCAGTATTTT. Translation gives CASSLPWAGGSADTQYF.